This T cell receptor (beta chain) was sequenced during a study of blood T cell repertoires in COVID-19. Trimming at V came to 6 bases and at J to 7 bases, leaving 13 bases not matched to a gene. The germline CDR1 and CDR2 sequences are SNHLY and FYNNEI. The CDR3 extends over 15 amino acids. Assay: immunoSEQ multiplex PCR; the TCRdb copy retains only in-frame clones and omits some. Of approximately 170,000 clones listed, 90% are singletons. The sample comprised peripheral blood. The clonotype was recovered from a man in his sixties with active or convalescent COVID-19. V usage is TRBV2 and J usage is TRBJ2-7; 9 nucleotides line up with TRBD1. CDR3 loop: CASSSQGARAEEQYF. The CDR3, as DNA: TGTGCCAGCAGCTCACAGGGGGCCAGAGCTGAAGAGCAGTACTTC.